This TCR beta chain was identified during a study of T cell changes during pregnancy in multiple sclerosis. Libraries were prepared by immunoSEQ multiplex PCR; TCRdb keeps only in-frame clonotypes and omits some of them. Of tens of thousands of clones in the sample, 91% were seen once. This CDR3 has 14 residues. Germline lookup yields CDR1 SQVTM and CDR2 ANQGSEA. V gave up 3 bases and J gave up 5 bases, with 16 bases separating them. This specimen consisted of peripheral blood, obtained in the second trimester of pregnancy. The receptor was derived from a female donor with multiple sclerosis, enrolled in a pregnancy study. The V gene is TRBV29-1, the J gene TRBJ1-2; D may be TRBD1 (5 bases). The CDR3 coding sequence is TGCAGCGTTGAGGCGGGGCCCGGGGGTTATGGCTACACCTTC. Amino acid sequence: CSVEAGPGGYGYTF.